These 28 T cell receptor beta chains share one sample of origin, sequenced in a study of siplizumab effects on memory and regulatory T cells. Measured with immunoSEQ multiplex PCR; TCRdb has only the in-frame clones, and not every one. The repertoire holds about 100,000 clones, about 92% seen once, with around 0.73% in the top ten. What was sequenced was Tregs sorted from blood. These receptors were taken from a human donor in good health.

The chain joins TRBV5-1 to TRBJ2-7; TRBD2 matches at 12 bases. CDR1 and CDR2 from the germline V gene are SGHRS and YFSETQ. The CDR3 length is 16 residues. V trimming: 3 bases; J trimming: 3 bases; junction bases outside the gene matches: 7. The CDR3 loop reads CASSSLLAGGDYEQYF. The DNA of the CDR3 is TGCGCCAGCAGCTCCCTACTAGCGGGAGGTGACTACGAGCAGTACTTC.

The chain employs TRBV29-1 and TRBJ2-7, with D possibly matching TRBD1 (6 bases). V was pared by 1 base and J by 4 bases, with 8 bases between. The germline V gene encodes CDR1 SQVTM and CDR2 ANQGSEA. The CDR3 contains 12 residues. Here the CDR3 reads CSVEGQGYEQYF. CDR3 nucleotide sequence: TGCAGCGTTGAAGGCCAGGGGTACGAGCAGTACTTC.

The chain employs TRBV19 and TRBJ1-4; D possibly corresponds to TRBD1 (5 bases). Deletions cut 9 bases from V and 5 bases from J, with 13 bases between. This CDR3 region has 13 residues. The germline gives CDR1 LNHDA, CDR2 SQIVND (reference sequence). Here the CDR3 DNA reads TGTGCCAGGGTTCGGCGGGGGAATGAAAAACTGTTTTTT. Amino acids: CARVRRGNEKLFF.

J is TRBJ2-7 and V is TRBV5-1, with 12 bases aligning to TRBD2. Germline lookup yields CDR1 SGHRS and CDR2 YFSETQ. CDR3 length: 16 amino acids. V lost 4 bases to trimming and J lost 5 bases; unmatched junction nucleotides: 10. For the CDR3, the DNA is TGCGCCAGCAGCGATGGAAGGACTAGCGGGACCCACGAGCAGTACTTC. Translating gives CASSDGRTSGTHEQYF.

V is TRBV2 and J is TRBJ2-3; 7 bases are a match to TRBD2. Trimming took 2 bases from V and 0 from J; bases not matched to a gene: 5. CDR1 and CDR2 (germline): SNHLY, FYNNEI. This CDR3 region has 16 residues. The CDR3 DNA sequence: TGTGCCAGCAGTGAATGGGGGGGGGATAGCACAGATACGCAGTATTTT. Its protein is CASSEWGGDSTDTQYF. The whole variable domain, remainder taken from reference TRBV2 and TRBJ2-3, is EPEVTQTPSHQVTQMGQEVILRCVPISNHLYFYWYRQILGQKVEFLVSFYNNEISEKSEIFDDQFSVERPDGSNFTLKIRSTKLEDSAMYFCASSEWGGDSTDTQYFGPGTRLTVL.

The J gene is TRBJ2-1, the V gene TRBV2; D call uncertain. This CDR3 has 10 residues. Trimming removed 6 bases at V and 7 bases at J, with 4 bases between. The germline V gene has CDR1 SNHLY and CDR2 FYNNEI. The CDR3 reads CASRLNEQFF. For the CDR3, the DNA is TGTGCCAGCAGGCTAAATGAGCAGTTCTTC.

The chain carries TRBV28 and TRBJ2-7, with D perhaps matching TRBD2 (5 bases). V lost 3 bases and J lost 1, with 13 bases in between. The CDR3 has 15 residues. From germline, CDR1 is MDHEN and CDR2 SYDVKM. The CDR3 bases are TGTGCCAGCAGTTTTCAAGGAGCGGATTCCTACGAGCAGTACTTC. Protein product: CASSFQGADSYEQYF.

This chain links TRBV28 with TRBJ1-2; D gene ambiguous. Trimming stripped 3 bases from V and 5 bases from J, with 4 bases between. Germline V CDR1 and CDR2: MDHEN, SYDVKM. This CDR3 comprises 11 residues. As DNA, the CDR3 is TGTGCCAGCAGTTTCAATTATGGCTACACCTTC. Amino acids: CASSFNYGYTF.

The chain is built from TRBV12-5 and TRBJ2-3; 12 nucleotides match TRBD2. The J segment lost 8 bases and the V segment lost 6 bases, leaving 12 bases of the junction unmatched. The CDR3 length is 16 residues. Per the germline V gene, CDR1 is LGHNT and CDR2 is FRNRAP. DNA for the CDR3: TGTGCTAGTGGATCCACTAGCGGGAGGCCCCCTGGTACGCAGTATTTT. Protein product: CASGSTSGRPPGTQYF.

The gene calls are TRBV29-1 and TRBJ2-3, with 11 bases aligning to TRBD2. The V and J ends lost 6 bases and 3 bases, in that order; junction bases with no gene match: 2. The germline V gene has CDR1 SQVTM and CDR2 ANQGSEA. This CDR3 has 13 amino acids. The CDR3 loop reads CSVRTSGTDTQYF. CDR3 coding DNA: TGCAGCGTAAGGACTAGCGGGACAGATACGCAGTATTTT.

This rearrangement joins TRBV12-5 to TRBJ2-5; D is unclear. CDR1 is LGHNT and CDR2 is FRNRAP in the germline V gene. V lost 0 bases and J 5 bases, leaving 7 bases between the germline ends. The CDR3 consists of 13 residues. CDR3 protein: CASGLVGLETQYF. The CDR3 region has the DNA TGTGCTAGTGGTTTGGTAGGTTTGGAGACCCAGTACTTC.

The V gene is TRBV5-6, the J gene TRBJ1-1; no clear D gene. In germline, CDR1 is SGHDT, CDR2 YYEEEE. This CDR3 has 13 residues. The V end lost 0 bases, the J end lost 3 bases, and 6 bases lay between the germline ends. The CDR3 reads CASSLVGDTEAFF. The CDR3, as DNA: TGTGCCAGCAGCTTGGTGGGTGACACTGAAGCTTTCTTT.

The chain combines TRBV15 with TRBJ1-4, with 7 bases fitting TRBD1. This CDR3 is built from 17 residues. The germline V gene has CDR1 LNHNV and CDR2 YYDKDF (reference sequence). V dropped 0 bases and J dropped 4; count of bases not matched to a gene: 8. CDR3 coding DNA: TGTGCCACCAGCAGAGAAAACCCGGGACAGATTAATGAAAAACTGTTTTTT. This codes for CATSRENPGQINEKLFF.

The J gene is TRBJ2-1, the V gene TRBV28; a weak D match, TRBD2 (8 bases). V gave up 11 bases and J gave up 10 bases, with 30 bases separating them. This CDR3 spans 16 amino acids. The germline V gene has CDR1 MDHEN and CDR2 SYDVKM. CDR3 loop: CASLQGGASGSLEQFF. The CDR3 DNA is TGTGCCTCCCTCCAGGGGGGGGCTAGCGGGTCCCTAGAGCAGTTCTTC.

J is TRBJ2-3 and V is TRBV6-5, with 7 bases aligning to TRBD1. V lost 6 bases to trimming and J lost 1 base; unmatched junction nucleotides: 7. Germline V gene data show CDR1 as MNHEY and CDR2 as SVGAGI. The CDR3 sequence is 15 residues long. The CDR3 reads CASSPRQGGTDTQYF. The CDR3 DNA reads TGTGCCAGCAGCCCCAGACAGGGAGGCACAGATACGCAGTATTTT.

This chain uses TRBV29-1 with TRBJ2-1, with D possibly being TRBD2 (5 bases). In germline, CDR1 is SQVTM, CDR2 ANQGSEA. Trimming cost V 4 bases and J 3 bases, with 13 bases left between them. This CDR3 region has 14 residues. This CDR3 reads CSVVPGLSYNEQFF. CDR3 nucleotide sequence: TGCAGCGTTGTACCTGGACTGAGCTACAATGAGCAGTTCTTC.

This chain's CDR3 is CASSREVHNEQFF. The CDR3 bases are TGTGCCAGCAGCCGGGAAGTTCACAATGAGCAGTTCTTC. The V and J genes are TRBV7-3 and TRBJ2-1; tentative D call: TRBD2 (5 bases). Trimming took off 5 bases at V and 5 bases at J, with 10 bases between the two ends. Germline V CDR1 and CDR2: SGHTA, FQGTGA. CDR3 size: 13 residues.

CDR3 region: CASSPRALTDTQYF. The CDR3 DNA is TGTGCCAGCAGCCCCAGGGCCCTAACAGATACGCAGTATTTT. V gene TRBV7-9 combines with J gene TRBJ2-3; D possibly corresponds to TRBD1 (5 bases). Germline CDR1 reads SEHNR; CDR2 reads FQNEAQ (reference sequence). V was clipped by 5 bases and J by 3 bases, with 12 bases between them. CDR3 length: 14 residues. Combining the CDR3 with reference TRBV7-9 and TRBJ2-3 gives the whole variable domain DTGVSQNPRHKITKRGQNVTFRCDPISEHNRLYWYRQTLGQGPEFLTYFQNEAQLEKSRLLSDRFSAERPKGSFSTLEIQRTEQGDSAMYLCASSPRALTDTQYFGPGTRLTVL.

The V gene is TRBV28, the J gene TRBJ1-3; a possible D gene is TRBD1 (6 bases). The CDR3 is 12 amino acids. V lost 5 bases and J 7 bases, leaving 9 bases between the germline ends. Germline V gene lookup returns CDR1 MDHEN and CDR2 SYDVKM. The CDR3 nucleotides are TGTGCCAGCAGTACAGGGCTGAACACCATATATTTT. This codes for CASSTGLNTIYF.

This chain joins TRBV7-9 and TRBJ2-7; TRBD2 matches 8 bases. After removal of 4 bases from V and 6 bases from J, the junction contained 5 bases not matched to a gene. Germline values: CDR1 SEHNR, CDR2 FQNEAQ (reference sequence). The CDR3 length is 13 residues. CDR3 nucleotide sequence: TGTGCCAGCAGCTCGGGAGGGGGTCTCGAGCAGTACTTC. As protein: CASSSGGGLEQYF.

This clone occurred once. J is TRBJ2-4 and V is TRBV29-1, with TRBD2 as a possible D gene (6 bases). The CDR3 is made up of 12 amino acids. Germline V CDR1 and CDR2: SQVTM, ANQGSEA. V lost 5 bases, J lost 7 bases, and 12 bases lay in between. This CDR3 is CSVLQAGNIQYF. In DNA form, the CDR3 reads TGCAGCGTTCTCCAGGCGGGGAACATTCAGTACTTC.

This chain joins TRBV28 and TRBJ2-5; 8 bases fit TRBD2. Unmatched junction bases numbered 6, after V lost 1 base and J lost 5 bases. The CDR3 length is 15 residues. Germline CDR1 MDHEN, CDR2 SYDVKM. CDR3: CASSLSGLASETQYF. Written as DNA, the CDR3 is TGTGCCAGCAGTTTATCAGGACTAGCTTCTGAGACCCAGTACTTC. The full variable domain, rest sourced from reference TRBV28 and TRBJ2-5, is DVKVTQSSRYLVKRTGEKVFLECVQDMDHENMFWYRQDPGLGLRLIYFSYDVKMKEKGDIPEGYSVSREKKERFSLILESASTNQTSMYLCASSLSGLASETQYFGPGTRLLVL.

This clone occurred a few times. The chain joins TRBV19 to TRBJ1-2; TRBD1 matches 7 bases. Trimming took 1 base from V and 4 from J; bases not matched to a gene: 9. The V gene's germline CDR1 is LNHDA and CDR2 SQIVND (reference sequence). This CDR3 is built from 16 residues. In nucleotides, the CDR3 is TGTGCCAGTAGTATAGGACGACAGGGATTATTCTATGGCTACACCTTC. Its translation is CASSIGRQGLFYGYTF.

This clone was found a few times. V usage is TRBV9 and J usage is TRBJ1-1; the D is unclear. Trimming left V 3 bases short and J 4 bases short, with 10 bases between. The germline V gene has CDR1 SGDLS and CDR2 YYNGEE. The CDR3 is made up of 13 amino acids. The CDR3 DNA reads as TGTGCCAGCAGCGCCCACGAGTTCACTGAAGCTTTCTTT. Its translation: CASSAHEFTEAFF.

The J gene is TRBJ2-2, the V gene TRBV7-3; no clear D. Trimming stripped 3 bases from V and 6 bases from J, with 11 bases between. In germline, CDR1 is SGHTA, CDR2 FQGTGA. The CDR3 loop spans 14 amino acids. This CDR3 reads CASSFHDRSGELFF. As DNA, the CDR3 is TGTGCCAGCAGCTTTCACGATCGGTCCGGGGAGCTGTTTTTT.

V is TRBV18 and J is TRBJ2-4; 7 bases match TRBD1. CDR1 is KGHSH, CDR2 LQKENI, per germline. The J segment lost 7 bases and the V segment lost 3 bases, leaving 9 bases of the junction unmatched. This CDR3 contains 15 residues. The CDR3 DNA follows: TGTGCCAGCTCACCGTACTCCGGGACAGCGAACATTCAGTACTTC. Protein sequence: CASSPYSGTANIQYF.

The chain has TRBV4-1 and TRBJ1-2; D not certain. V was trimmed by 4 bases and J by 0 bases, leaving 12 bases between them. The CDR3 extends over 15 amino acids. Germline loops: CDR1 MGHRA, CDR2 YSYEKL. The CDR3: CASSLGSTANYGYTF. The CDR3 region has the DNA TGCGCCAGCAGCCTAGGAAGTACCGCTAACTATGGCTACACCTTC.

The chain combines TRBV19 with TRBJ2-3, with D tentatively TRBD2 (5 bases). The V end lost 5 bases, the J end lost 2 bases, and 17 bases lay between the germline ends. Germline V lookup: CDR1 LNHDA, CDR2 SQIVND (reference sequence). There are 16 residues in the CDR3. The CDR3 reads CASSAQLRLITDTQYF. In DNA, the CDR3 is TGTGCCAGTAGTGCCCAACTTAGACTAATCACAGATACGCAGTATTTT.